This entry is about one T cell receptor (beta chain). The germline CDR1 and CDR2 sequences are LNHDA and SQIVND (reference sequence). V lost 5 bases, J lost 9 bases, and 11 bases lay in between. The CDR3 spans 13 residues. Produced via immunoSEQ multiplex PCR; TCRdb's table is partial and in-frame only. The table has around 99,000 clones, 90% seen once; the top ten hold 4% to 6%. The data derive from a study of blood T cell repertoires in COVID-19. The sequencing sample was made of peripheral blood. This sequence originates from a man aged 50 or older with acute or convalescent COVID-19. The chain uses TRBV19 and TRBJ1-6, with TRBD1 as a possible D gene (5 bases). The CDR3 DNA sequence: TGTGCCAGTAGTTTGGACATTGGTTCACCCCTCCACTTT. Its protein is CASSLDIGSPLHF.